The following is a T cell receptor (beta chain) sequence with its context. Its antigen is currently not known. Within one base of it there is no much larger clone, and no base qualities were kept. The CDR3 goes from the cysteine to the phenylalanine over 16 residues. The sequence is cut down to CDR3 DNA, 48 bases in frame from base 1. Compared with germline, V lacks 7 bases and J lacks 6 bases; bases without a gene match: 13. The CDR1 and CDR2 encoded by the germline V gene are MDHEN and SYDVKM. In the paper's terms, the time point label means: about 28 days (+/-7) after the second vaccine dose. AZD1222 recipients given second doses at about 4 weeks or at about 12 weeks were pooled, since spike-specific TCR depth and breadth were not found to differ between the two schedules. Vaccinee samples were obtained from the UK trials COV001 and COV002, which included a single-blind randomized controlled phase 2/3 trial of AZD1222 (ChAdOx1 nCoV-19) in healthy adults. For TCRbeta chain sequencing, PBMC samples were collected from trial participants at day 0 and at day 28 after the second dose.

The entry originates in a study of T cell responses to AZD1222 COVID-19 vaccine (dated by TCRdb to about 2021). With regard to the full study: A total of more than 230 trial participants underwent TCR sequencing, of whom some 210 received two doses of AZD1222 and around 25 received two doses of the MenACWY control vaccine. Trial participants were enrolled by age into subgroups of 18-55, 56-69 and 70-plus years, and around 150, 29 and 61 TCR-sequenced participants, respectively, were included in these subgroups.

The CDR3 regions of human TCRbeta chains were analyzed by immunosequencing. In the authors' own workflow: TCRs in the repertoires were matched against a reference library of SARS-CoV-2-specific TCRs that had been generated with the MIRA antigen-specificity platform. Breadth was defined as the fraction of unique TCRs that were SARS-CoV-2-associated, and depth was defined as the fraction of total T cells that were SARS-CoV-2-associated. Using the MIRA data, every spike-specific TCR was mapped to the spike region that the TCR reacted to and assigned to either a CD4 or a CD8 class. Log10-transformed breadth and depth values were compared by one-way ANOVA with Sidak's multiple comparisons tests. Entries here come from immuneACCESS through TCRdb and include only in-frame sequences with V and J called. Some clones fail to appear in such tables; in the studies checked, an unresolved V gene covers under half of the shortfall, and the cause of the remainder is unknown. The V and J calls and clone size were taken over from that table, and D and trimming were inferred from the DNA. The sample contains approximately 270,000 clones, 85% to 95% of them found a single time. The ten largest clones capture around 0.5% of the sample.

Overall results and qualifications from the work: A significant rise in spike-specific TCR breadth and depth was observed after two AZD1222 doses relative to day 0 and relative to MenACWY recipients. Reportedly, almost half of the unique spike-specific TCRs recognized epitopes lying outside the regions that are mutated in the B.1.351 and B.1.1.7 variants. No day 14 peak-response samples were available, so repertoires were characterized only after the peak T cell response. Conclusions about previously exposed vaccinees were limited because only six AZD1222 recipients were SARS-CoV-2 seropositive at baseline. The whole spike protein was spanned by vaccine-associated CD4 TCRs, and dominant responses were seen in regions 160-218 and 743-854. Participants were mostly white British, with more females than males. The authors suggested clonal diversity may have been underestimated. In the small 56-69-year group, the increase in depth fell short of significance, most likely because of low power.

The clonotype was recovered from an adult who received the AZD1222 COVID-19 vaccine. Here the sequenced sample was peripheral blood, taken 28 days after the second AZD1222 dose. The sequence links TRBV28 to TRBJ2-2, and 8 bases in between align with TRBD2. The sequenced DNA is TGTGCCAGCACTTCCGGGGGGACTAGAGGGGCCGGGGAGCTGTTTTTT. This translates into CASTSGGTRGAGELFF.